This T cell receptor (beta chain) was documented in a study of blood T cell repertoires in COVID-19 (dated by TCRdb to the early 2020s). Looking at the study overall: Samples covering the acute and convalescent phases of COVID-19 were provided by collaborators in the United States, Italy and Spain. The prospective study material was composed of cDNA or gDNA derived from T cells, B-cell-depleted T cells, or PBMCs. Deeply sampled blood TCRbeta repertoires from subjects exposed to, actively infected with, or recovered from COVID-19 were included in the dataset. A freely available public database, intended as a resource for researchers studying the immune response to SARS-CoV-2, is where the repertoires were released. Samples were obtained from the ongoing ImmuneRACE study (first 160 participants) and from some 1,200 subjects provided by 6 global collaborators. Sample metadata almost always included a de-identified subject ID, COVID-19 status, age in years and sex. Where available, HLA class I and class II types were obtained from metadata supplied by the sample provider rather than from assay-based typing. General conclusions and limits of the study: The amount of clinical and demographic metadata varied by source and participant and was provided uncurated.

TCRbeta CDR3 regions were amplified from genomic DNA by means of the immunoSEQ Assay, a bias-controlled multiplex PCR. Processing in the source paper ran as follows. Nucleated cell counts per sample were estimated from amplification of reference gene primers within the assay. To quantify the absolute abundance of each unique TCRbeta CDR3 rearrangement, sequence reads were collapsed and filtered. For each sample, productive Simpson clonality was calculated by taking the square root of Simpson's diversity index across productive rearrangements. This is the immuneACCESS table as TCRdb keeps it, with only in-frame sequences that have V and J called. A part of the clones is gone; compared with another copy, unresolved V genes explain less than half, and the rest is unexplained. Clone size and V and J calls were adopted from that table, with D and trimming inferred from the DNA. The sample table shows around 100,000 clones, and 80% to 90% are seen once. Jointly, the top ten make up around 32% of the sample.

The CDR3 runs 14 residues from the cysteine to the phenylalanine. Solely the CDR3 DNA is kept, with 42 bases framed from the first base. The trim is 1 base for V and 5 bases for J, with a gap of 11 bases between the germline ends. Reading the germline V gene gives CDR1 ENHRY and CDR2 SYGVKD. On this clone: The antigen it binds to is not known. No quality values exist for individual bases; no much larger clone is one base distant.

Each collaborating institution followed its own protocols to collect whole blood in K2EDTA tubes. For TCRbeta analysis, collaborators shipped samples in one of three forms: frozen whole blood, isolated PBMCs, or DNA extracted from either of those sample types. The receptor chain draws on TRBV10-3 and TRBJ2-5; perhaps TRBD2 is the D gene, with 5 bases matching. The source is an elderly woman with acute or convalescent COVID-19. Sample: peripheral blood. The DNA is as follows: TGTGCCATCAGTGAGTTCCAGGCGGGCGAGACCCAGTACTTC. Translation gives CAISEFQAGETQYF.